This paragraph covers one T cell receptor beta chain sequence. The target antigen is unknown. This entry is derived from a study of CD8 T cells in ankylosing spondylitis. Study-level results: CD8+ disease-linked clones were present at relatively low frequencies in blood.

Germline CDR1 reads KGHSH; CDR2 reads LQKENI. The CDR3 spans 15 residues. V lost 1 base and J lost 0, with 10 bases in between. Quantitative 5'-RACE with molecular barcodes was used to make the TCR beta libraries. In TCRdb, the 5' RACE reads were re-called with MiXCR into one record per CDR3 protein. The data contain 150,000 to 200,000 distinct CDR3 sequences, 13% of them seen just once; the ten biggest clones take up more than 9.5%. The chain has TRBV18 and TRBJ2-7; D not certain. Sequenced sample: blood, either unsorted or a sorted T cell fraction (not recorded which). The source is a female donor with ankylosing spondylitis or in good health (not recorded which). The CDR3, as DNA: TGTGCCAGCTCACCACTAGATAGGAGCTCCTACGAGCAGTACTTC. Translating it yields CASSPLDRSSYEQYF.